This is a list of T cell receptor beta chains from one sample in a study of vaccination and CD4 T cells after COVID-19. TCRdb re-analysed the PCR reads in MiXCR, keeping a single row per CDR3 protein. The sample shows some 5,400 distinct CDR3 sequences, less than 60% of them seen only once. Antigen specificity for these receptors is unknown. Sequenced: CD4+ T cells from blood, cultured in vitro. Receptors were obtained from a human donor who had recovered from COVID-19. Both conserved end residues are part of each CDR3. A D gene is named only where the DNA matches it firmly. Size is stated for part of the rows, as once, few or many counts, or as a class when the clone is expanded.

D gene: .; CDR3 length: 13; V gene: TRBV7-3; J gene: TRBJ1-1; clone size: .; CDR3 DNA: TGTGCCAGCAGCCTCTCAGTAAACACTGAAGCTTTCTTT; CDR3 protein: CASSLSVNTEAFF
D gene: .; CDR3 length: 15; V gene: TRBV6-5; J gene: TRBJ2-3; clone size: .; CDR3 DNA: TGTGCCAGCAGTTATGGACGAGATAGTCCAGATACGCAGTATTTT; CDR3 protein: CASSYGRDSPDTQYF
D gene: TRBD2; CDR3 length: 14; V gene: TRBV20-1; J gene: TRBJ2-7; clone size: .; CDR3 DNA: TGCAGTGCTACCGGACTAGCGGAACCTTACGAGCAGTACTTC; CDR3 protein: CSATGLAEPYEQYF
D gene: TRBD2; CDR3 length: 16; V gene: TRBV30; J gene: TRBJ2-7; clone size: few; CDR3 DNA: TGTGCCTGGAGCCCCAAGACTAGCACCTTTGCCCACGAGCAGTACTTC; CDR3 protein: CAWSPKTSTFAHEQYF
D gene: .; CDR3 length: 15; V gene: TRBV5-8; J gene: TRBJ1-5; clone size: few; CDR3 DNA: TGTGCCAGCACGCGGGGGACGTATAGCAATCAGCCCCAGCATTTT; CDR3 protein: CASTRGTYSNQPQHF
D gene: TRBD1; CDR3 length: 14; V gene: TRBV5-4; J gene: TRBJ2-1; clone size: .; CDR3 DNA: TGTGCCAGCAGCGATTGGTCAGGGGGCCATGAGCAGTTCTTC; CDR3 protein: CASSDWSGGHEQFF
D gene: .; CDR3 length: 15; V gene: TRBV11-2; J gene: TRBJ2-3; clone size: .; CDR3 DNA: TGTGCCAGCAGCTTAGTGGGGGGAAGCACAGATACGCAGTATTTT; CDR3 protein: CASSLVGGSTDTQYF
D gene: TRBD2; CDR3 length: 17; V gene: TRBV11-3; J gene: TRBJ2-7; clone size: .; CDR3 DNA: TGTGCCAGCAGCTTAGCCCAGCGGGAGGGCCCCCCCTACGAGCAGTACTTC; CDR3 protein: CASSLAQREGPPYEQYF
D gene: .; CDR3 length: 13; V gene: TRBV2; J gene: TRBJ2-3; clone size: medium-sized; CDR3 DNA: TGTGCCAGCACCCGGGCGGGGTCAGATACGCAGTATTTT; CDR3 protein: CASTRAGSDTQYF
D gene: .; CDR3 length: 17; V gene: TRBV11-2; J gene: TRBJ2-3; clone size: few; CDR3 DNA: TGCGCCAGCAGCCAAGGGCCGACAGGCCGTAGCACAGATACGCAGTATTTT; CDR3 protein: CASSQGPTGRSTDTQYF
D gene: TRBD1; CDR3 length: 15; V gene: TRBV24-1; J gene: TRBJ2-7; clone size: once; CDR3 DNA: TGTGCCACCTTCTCCACAGGACAGGGGCTGCACGAGCAGTACTTC; CDR3 protein: CATFSTGQGLHEQYF
D gene: TRBD2; CDR3 length: 17; V gene: TRBV2; J gene: TRBJ2-7; clone size: once; CDR3 DNA: TGTGCCAGCAGTGGATCGGGACTAGCGGGAGGGCCCTACGAGCAGTACTTC; CDR3 protein: CASSGSGLAGGPYEQYF
D gene: .; CDR3 length: 11; V gene: TRBV19; J gene: TRBJ2-7; clone size: few; CDR3 DNA: TGTGCCAGTAGTAACCTATACGAGCAGTACTTC; CDR3 protein: CASSNLYEQYF
D gene: .; CDR3 length: 14; V gene: TRBV4-3; J gene: TRBJ2-1; clone size: .; CDR3 DNA: TGCGCCAGCAGCCAAGAAAAGGAGAGAACAGGGCAGTTCTTC; CDR3 protein: CASSQEKERTGQFF
D gene: .; CDR3 length: 16; V gene: TRBV7-9; J gene: TRBJ2-6; clone size: .; CDR3 DNA: TGTGCCAGCAGCTTCCAACGAGATTCTGGGGCCAACGTCCTGACTTTC; CDR3 protein: CASSFQRDSGANVLTF
D gene: .; CDR3 length: 15; V gene: TRBV12-3/TRBV12-4; J gene: TRBJ2-2; clone size: .; CDR3 DNA: TGTGCCAGCAGCCCAGATAGTCTGAACACCGGGGAGCTGTTTTTT; CDR3 protein: CASSPDSLNTGELFF
D gene: TRBD2; CDR3 length: 14; V gene: TRBV20-1; J gene: TRBJ2-5; clone size: .; CDR3 DNA: TGCAGTGCCTATAGCGGGGGGGCAGGAGAGACCCAGTACTTC; CDR3 protein: CSAYSGGAGETQYF
D gene: .; CDR3 length: 12; V gene: TRBV27; J gene: TRBJ2-2; clone size: .; CDR3 DNA: TGTGCCAGCAGTTTTAGAACCGGGGAGCTGTTTTTT; CDR3 protein: CASSFRTGELFF
D gene: TRBD1; CDR3 length: 12; V gene: TRBV20-1; J gene: TRBJ2-7; clone size: .; CDR3 DNA: TGCAGTGCTAGTTTCCAGGGGGACGAGCAGTACTTC; CDR3 protein: CSASFQGDEQYF
D gene: TRBD2; CDR3 length: 14; V gene: TRBV20-1; J gene: TRBJ2-2; clone size: .; CDR3 DNA: TGCAGTGCTAGAACAGCGGGAAACACCGGGGAGCTGTTTTTT; CDR3 protein: CSARTAGNTGELFF
D gene: TRBD2; CDR3 length: 16; V gene: TRBV6-2/TRBV6-3; J gene: TRBJ2-7; clone size: .; CDR3 DNA: TGTGCCAGCAGTTACGTTACTAGCGGTAGCTCCTACGAGCAGTACTTC; CDR3 protein: CASSYVTSGSSYEQYF
D gene: TRBD1; CDR3 length: 15; V gene: TRBV11-2; J gene: TRBJ1-1; clone size: .; CDR3 DNA: TGTGCCAGCAGCTCCTCAGGGGGAGGGAACACTGAAGCTTTCTTT; CDR3 protein: CASSSSGGGNTEAFF
D gene: .; CDR3 length: 13; V gene: TRBV2; J gene: TRBJ2-3; clone size: .; CDR3 DNA: TGTGCCAGCCGGGACACCCTTACAGATACGCAGTATTTT; CDR3 protein: CASRDTLTDTQYF
D gene: .; CDR3 length: 13; V gene: TRBV11-2; J gene: TRBJ2-1; clone size: .; CDR3 DNA: TGTGCCAGCCAATTAGGGACAACCAATGAGCAGTTCTTC; CDR3 protein: CASQLGTTNEQFF
D gene: TRBD1; CDR3 length: 13; V gene: TRBV7-7; J gene: TRBJ2-5; clone size: few; CDR3 DNA: TGTGCTAGCAGCTCAGACAGGGGAGAGACCCAGTACTTC; CDR3 protein: CASSSDRGETQYF
D gene: .; CDR3 length: 15; V gene: TRBV7-6; J gene: TRBJ2-5; clone size: .; CDR3 DNA: TGTGCCAGCAGCTTGCCTTCGGACGGGCAAGAGACCCAGTACTTC; CDR3 protein: CASSLPSDGQETQYF
D gene: .; CDR3 length: 16; V gene: TRBV7-2; J gene: TRBJ2-5; clone size: .; CDR3 DNA: TGTGCCAGCAGCACTAAGGCGGGGGCATACCAAGAGACCCAGTACTTC; CDR3 protein: CASSTKAGAYQETQYF
D gene: .; CDR3 length: 12; V gene: TRBV30; J gene: TRBJ1-2; clone size: .; CDR3 DNA: TGTGCCTGGAGTGTACATCGAGAAGGCTACACCTTC; CDR3 protein: CAWSVHREGYTF
D gene: .; CDR3 length: 14; V gene: TRBV6-5; J gene: TRBJ1-1; clone size: few; CDR3 DNA: TGTGCCAGCAGTTACTGGAGTACGGACACTGAAGCTTTCTTT; CDR3 protein: CASSYWSTDTEAFF
D gene: TRBD2; CDR3 length: 15; V gene: TRBV7-2; J gene: TRBJ2-5; clone size: .; CDR3 DNA: TGTGCCAGCAGCTTTAGCGGGAGGGCCTCGGAGACCCAGTACTTC; CDR3 protein: CASSFSGRASETQYF
D gene: TRBD2; CDR3 length: 15; V gene: TRBV20-1; J gene: TRBJ2-1; clone size: .; CDR3 DNA: TGCAGTGCGGTTCTAGCGGGAGCTGAGGTCAGTGAGCAGTTCTTC; CDR3 protein: CSAVLAGAEVSEQFF
D gene: .; CDR3 length: 16; V gene: TRBV21-1; J gene: TRBJ2-1; clone size: .; CDR3 DNA: TGTGCCAGCAGCAACTACCGGGACTTCTCCTACAATGAGCAGTTCTTC; CDR3 protein: CASSNYRDFSYNEQFF
D gene: .; CDR3 length: 15; V gene: TRBV20-1; J gene: TRBJ1-6; clone size: few; CDR3 DNA: TGCAGTGCTAGAGATCAAGGACAGCTTAATTCACCCCTCCACTTT; CDR3 protein: CSARDQGQLNSPLHF
D gene: TRBD1; CDR3 length: 17; V gene: TRBV20-1; J gene: TRBJ1-5; clone size: few; CDR3 DNA: TGCAGTGCTAGTTCCCTAGGGGGTAGGACAGGTGATCAGCCCCAGCATTTT; CDR3 protein: CSASSLGGRTGDQPQHF
D gene: .; CDR3 length: 12; V gene: TRBV3-1; J gene: TRBJ1-1; clone size: .; CDR3 DNA: TGTGCCAGCAGCCAGGGGAGCACTGAAGCTTTCTTT; CDR3 protein: CASSQGSTEAFF
D gene: .; CDR3 length: 15; V gene: TRBV2; J gene: TRBJ2-2; clone size: .; CDR3 DNA: TGTGCCAGCATTGGCAGAGCGGATGGCACCGGGGAGCTGTTTTTT; CDR3 protein: CASIGRADGTGELFF
D gene: TRBD1; CDR3 length: 15; V gene: TRBV6-1; J gene: TRBJ1-6; clone size: few; CDR3 DNA: TGTGCCAGCACCAAAACCGGGACAGGGGGCTCACCCCTCCACTTT; CDR3 protein: CASTKTGTGGSPLHF
D gene: .; CDR3 length: 14; V gene: TRBV20-1; J gene: TRBJ1-1; clone size: .; CDR3 DNA: TGCAGTGCTAGAGAGCCCTCGGTCGGAACTGAAGCTTTCTTT; CDR3 protein: CSAREPSVGTEAFF
D gene: .; CDR3 length: 15; V gene: TRBV20-1; J gene: TRBJ1-1; clone size: few; CDR3 DNA: TGCAGTGCTAGACTGGGGGGGTTTAGGAACACTGAAGCTTTCTTT; CDR3 protein: CSARLGGFRNTEAFF
D gene: TRBD2; CDR3 length: 14; V gene: TRBV24-1; J gene: TRBJ2-3; clone size: few; CDR3 DNA: TGTGCCACCAGTGATGTGGGACTAGCAGATACGCAGTATTTT; CDR3 protein: CATSDVGLADTQYF
D gene: .; CDR3 length: 16; V gene: TRBV21-1; J gene: TRBJ1-6; clone size: few; CDR3 DNA: TGTGCCAGCAGCAAAGGTGCCGGACAGGAGGATTCACCCCTCCACTTT; CDR3 protein: CASSKGAGQEDSPLHF
D gene: .; CDR3 length: 14; V gene: TRBV11-3; J gene: TRBJ2-3; clone size: .; CDR3 DNA: TGTGCCAGCAGCCCGCAAAGAGCGACAGATACGCAGTATTTT; CDR3 protein: CASSPQRATDTQYF
D gene: .; CDR3 length: 14; V gene: TRBV11-1; J gene: TRBJ2-7; clone size: .; CDR3 DNA: TGTGCCAGCAGCCCCAGAGCGGAAACCTACGAGCAGTACTTC; CDR3 protein: CASSPRAETYEQYF
D gene: TRBD1; CDR3 length: 18; V gene: TRBV18; J gene: TRBJ1-2; clone size: .; CDR3 DNA: TGTGCCAGCTCACCACGCGGATTCAGGACAGGGGGAAATTTTGGCTACACCTTC; CDR3 protein: CASSPRGFRTGGNFGYTF
D gene: TRBD2; CDR3 length: 14; V gene: TRBV2; J gene: TRBJ2-7; clone size: .; CDR3 DNA: TGTGCCAGCAGTCTGAGCGGGAGTCTCTACGAGCAGTACTTC; CDR3 protein: CASSLSGSLYEQYF